The 27 T cell receptor beta chains below come from one sample, sequenced in a study of T cell changes during pregnancy in multiple sclerosis. Assay used: immunoSEQ multiplex PCR; TCRdb lists only in-frame clones, some missing. The table shows around 69,000 clones, with roughly 90% occurring only once. The sample was peripheral blood, taken in the first trimester of pregnancy. The source of these receptors is a female donor with multiple sclerosis, enrolled in a pregnancy study.

Points on this clone: One junction end does not reproduce the germline sequence, and a read error may be involved. The CDR3 DNA reads as TGTGCTAGCAGCTTAGAGAGGCTAGCGGGAGGGAAAGAGACCCAGTACTTC. Translating gives CASSLERLAGGKETQYF. The V call is TRBV7-7, the J call TRBJ2-5, with 12 bases fitting TRBD2. CDR1 SSHAT and CDR2 FNYEAQ come from the germline V gene (reference sequence). The CDR3 has 17 amino acids.

This chain uses TRBV7-9 with TRBJ1-4; D might be TRBD1 (6 bases). The CDR3 loop spans 16 amino acids. Germline CDR1 reads SEHNR; CDR2 reads FQNEAQ (reference sequence). V lost 5 bases, J lost 7 bases, and 20 bases lay in between. CDR3 amino acids: CASSRVSGQGVEKLFF. In DNA, the CDR3 is TGTGCCAGCAGCCGGGTCTCGGGACAAGGAGTTGAAAAACTGTTTTTT. Based on the CDR3 plus reference TRBV7-9 and TRBJ1-4, the full variable domain is DTGVSQNPRHKITKRGQNVTFRCDPISEHNRLYWYRQTLGQGPEFLTYFQNEAQLEKSRLLSDRFSAERPKGSFSTLEIQRTEQGDSAMYLCASSRVSGQGVEKLFFGSGTQLSVL.

J is TRBJ2-7 and V is TRBV27, with TRBD2 identical over 13 bases. The length of the CDR3 is 16 residues. Germline assignment: CDR1 MNHEY and CDR2 SMNVEV (reference sequence). With V trimmed by 6 bases and J by 6 bases, 11 bases remained unmatched. The CDR3 region has the DNA TGTGCCAGCAGCAGGACTAGCGGGAGTTTCTCTGTCGAGCAGTACTTC. Translation: CASSRTSGSFSVEQYF.

The CDR3 sequence: CAISESEGSNYGYTF. CDR3 in DNA: TGTGCCATCAGTGAGTCGGAGGGGTCTAACTATGGCTACACCTTC. J is TRBJ1-2 and V is TRBV10-3, with a weak D call TRBD1 (5 bases). Germline loops: CDR1 ENHRY, CDR2 SYGVKD. Trimming took off 0 bases at V and 0 bases at J, with 8 bases between the two ends. The CDR3 is 15 residues long.

The chain uses TRBV14 and TRBJ2-7, with no clear D. V lost 4 bases and J 5 bases, leaving 12 bases between the germline ends. Germline V gene sequence: CDR1 SGHDN, CDR2 FVKESK. The CDR3 spans 13 residues. The CDR3 region has the DNA TGTGCCAGCAGCCCTACTAACTTGAACGAGCAGTACTTC. Translated, it gives CASSPTNLNEQYF.

V gene TRBV11-2 combines with J gene TRBJ2-1; D is unclear. V was trimmed by 4 bases and J by 4 bases, leaving 8 bases between them. Germline loops: CDR1 SGHAT, CDR2 FQNNGV. The CDR3 contains 13 residues. CDR3 sequence reads: CASSSEVYNEQFF. The CDR3 DNA reads as TGTGCCAGCAGCTCCGAGGTATACAATGAGCAGTTCTTC.

The gene calls are TRBV4-3 and TRBJ2-7, with TRBD2 identical over 9 bases. The CDR3 contains 16 residues. V gave up 4 bases and J gave up 2 bases; unmatched junction bases: 9. CDR1 is LGHNA, CDR2 YSLEER, per germline. The CDR3 here is CASSPGLAGMTYEQYF. CDR3 sequence (DNA): TGCGCCAGCAGCCCGGGACTAGCAGGAATGACCTACGAGCAGTACTTC.

The V call is TRBV9, the J call TRBJ2-1; maybe TRBD2 (5 bases). In germline, CDR1 is SGDLS, CDR2 YYNGEE. V was clipped by 0 bases and J by 5 bases, with 15 bases between them. This CDR3 is built from 16 residues. The CDR3, as DNA: TGTGCCAGCAGCGTAGGACTACGGAGGACCGACAATGAGCAGTTCTTC. It translates to CASSVGLRRTDNEQFF. The full variable domain, its missing parts supplied by reference TRBV9 and TRBJ2-1, is DSGVTQTPKHLITATGQRVTLRCSPRSGDLSVYWYQQSLDQGLQFLIQYYNGEERAKGNILERFSAQQFPDLHSELNLSSLELGDSALYFCASSVGLRRTDNEQFFGPGTRLTVL.

The CDR3 DNA sequence: TGCGCCAGCAGCCAGCTCCGGGACAGGGGGAATGAGCAGTTCTTC. Residues: CASSQLRDRGNEQFF. The V gene is TRBV4-1, the J gene TRBJ2-1; TRBD1 aligns across 11 bases. CDR1 is MGHRA, CDR2 YSYEKL, per germline. The CDR3 is made up of 15 amino acids. V was pared by 3 bases and J by 7 bases, with 5 bases of the junction left unmatched.

The chain has TRBV6-4 and TRBJ2-1, with D tentatively TRBD1 (6 bases). CDR1 MRHNA and CDR2 SNTAGT come from the germline V gene. The CDR3 is 15 amino acids. V lost 5 bases and J 3 bases, leaving 14 bases between the germline ends. DNA for the CDR3: TGTGCCAGCAGTAACACAGGGTTGGGCTACAATGAGCAGTTCTTC. Its protein is CASSNTGLGYNEQFF.

The rearrangement links TRBV6-4 to TRBJ1-1; D perhaps matches TRBD1 (5 bases). Per the germline V gene, CDR1 is MRHNA and CDR2 is SNTAGT. V was cut by 4 bases and J by 4 bases, with 16 bases left in between. The CDR3 contains 15 residues. CDR3 sequence: CASSVAAGTVTEAFF. In DNA, the CDR3 is TGTGCCAGCAGTGTTGCAGCGGGGACGGTCACTGAAGCTTTCTTT.

This chain links TRBV6-1 with TRBJ2-5; the match to TRBD2 covers 9 bases. The J call is doubtful: the DNA matches TRBJ2-7 better. The length of the CDR3 is 14 residues. Germline CDR1 and CDR2: MNHNS and SASEGT. The CDR3: CASNVAGGQSEQYF. DNA for the CDR3: TGTGCCAGCAACGTTGCGGGAGGGCAGAGCGAGCAGTACTTC.

J is TRBJ2-3 and V is TRBV28; 9 bases align to TRBD1. The germline CDR1 and CDR2 sequences are MDHEN and SYDVKM. Trimming removed 4 bases from V and 0 bases from J; junction bases left unmatched: 2. This CDR3 has 15 residues. The CDR3 reads CASSSQGASTDTQYF. CDR3 DNA sequence: TGTGCCAGCAGTTCACAGGGGGCTAGCACAGATACGCAGTATTTT.

The CDR3 coding sequence is TGTGCCAGCAGCCCGGTCGGGGACACTGAAGCTTTCTTT. Translated: CASSPVGDTEAFF. This chain connects TRBV7-9 to TRBJ1-1; D gene ambiguous. The CDR3 consists of 13 residues. Trimming cost V 5 bases and J 3 bases, with 10 bases left between them. Germline lookup yields CDR1 SEHNR and CDR2 FQNEAQ (reference sequence). The complete variable domain, with remaining parts taken from reference TRBV7-9 and TRBJ1-1, reads DTGVSQNPRHKITKRGQNVTFRCDPISEHNRLYWYRQTLGQGPEFLTYFQNEAQLEKSRLLSDRFSAERPKGSFSTLEIQRTEQGDSAMYLCASSPVGDTEAFFGQGTRLTVV.

The chain joins TRBV5-6 to TRBJ2-5; 14 bases map to TRBD2. The junction had 8 bases not matched to a gene; V was cut back by 2 bases and J by 5 bases. The CDR3 has 17 amino acids. Looked up from germline, CDR1 is SGHDT and CDR2 is YYEEEE. DNA for the CDR3: TGTGCCAGCAGCTTCGGACTAGCGGGAGGCGGGAGGGAGACCCAGTACTTC. Its protein is CASSFGLAGGGRETQYF. Filled out from reference TRBV5-6 and TRBJ2-5, the complete variable domain reads DAGVTQSPTHLIKTRGQQVTLRCSPKSGHDTVSWYQQALGQGPQFIFQYYEEEERQRGNFPDRFSGHQFPNYSSELNVNALLLGDSALYLCASSFGLAGGGRETQYFGPGTRLLVL.

V and J are TRBV29-1 and TRBJ2-7; possibly TRBD1 for D (6 bases). Germline V CDR1 and CDR2: SQVTM, ANQGSEA. The CDR3 length is 13 residues. V was cut by 6 bases and J by 3 bases, with 15 bases left in between. CDR3 nucleotide sequence: TGCAGCGTCGCAGGGGACGGCGACTACGAGCAGTACTTC. This sequence encodes CSVAGDGDYEQYF.

This clone has just a few counts. The chain links TRBV15 to TRBJ1-1; D might be TRBD1 (6 bases). V was cut by 4 bases and J by 7 bases, with 10 bases left in between. Germline V gene lookup returns CDR1 LNHNV and CDR2 YYDKDF (reference sequence). The length of the CDR3 is 12 residues. CDR3 residues: CATSILQGEAFF. In DNA form, the CDR3 reads TGTGCCACCAGCATCTTACAGGGTGAAGCTTTCTTT.

The chain carries TRBV30 and TRBJ2-1; weak D call: TRBD1 (6 bases). CDR1 and CDR2 from the germline V gene are GTSNPN and SVGIG (reference sequence). This CDR3 is 16 amino acids long. V lost 4 bases and J lost 4, with 20 bases in between. The CDR3 spells CAWNLRGSGFYNEQFF. The CDR3 DNA sequence: TGTGCCTGGAATCTCAGGGGATCAGGGTTTTACAATGAGCAGTTCTTC. The full variable domain, in which reference TRBV30 and TRBJ2-1 provide the parts outside the CDR3, is SQTIHQWPATLVQPVGSPLSLECTVEGTSNPNLYWYRQAAGRGLQLLFYSVGIGQISSEVPQNLSASRPQDRQFILSSKKLLLSDSGFYLCAWNLRGSGFYNEQFFGPGTRLTVL.

The rearrangement uses TRBV4-1 and TRBJ1-5; 8 bases are shared with TRBD1. The length of the CDR3 is 15 residues. Germline assignment: CDR1 MGHRA and CDR2 YSYEKL. The J segment lost 4 bases and the V segment lost 4 bases, leaving 6 bases of the junction unmatched. This CDR3 reads CASSLRGQDNQPQHF. CDR3 nucleotide sequence: TGCGCCAGCAGCCTCCGGGGACAGGATAATCAGCCCCAGCATTTT.

The chain uses TRBV27 and TRBJ2-1, with D perhaps TRBD2 (5 bases). Germline CDR1 is MNHEY and CDR2 is SMNVEV (reference sequence). This CDR3 spans 15 amino acids. Trimming pared 3 bases from V and 3 bases from J, leaving 12 bases between. The CDR3 sequence: CASSLGPGIYNEQFF. DNA of the CDR3: TGTGCCAGCAGTTTGGGCCCGGGGATCTACAATGAGCAGTTCTTC.

The rearrangement links TRBV5-1 to TRBJ2-3; 7 nucleotides line up with TRBD2. Germline trimming cut 5 bases from V and 4 bases from J; bases unmatched to any gene: 7. Germline CDR1 is SGHRS and CDR2 is YFSETQ. There are 14 residues in the CDR3. The chain's CDR3 is CASRVTSSADTQYF. The DNA for the CDR3 is TGCGCCAGCAGAGTGACTAGCAGTGCAGATACGCAGTATTTT.

This rearrangement joins TRBV2 to TRBJ2-7; possible D gene TRBD2, 6 bases. Germline values: CDR1 SNHLY, CDR2 FYNNEI. The CDR3 has 15 residues. V lost 4 bases to trimming and J lost 2 bases, with 15 bases between them. CDR3 residues: CASSGTGLQTYEQYF. CDR3 nucleotide sequence: TGTGCCAGCAGTGGTACGGGACTTCAAACCTACGAGCAGTACTTC.

This clone was recorded a few times. The chain links TRBV4-2 to TRBJ2-1; 10 positions agree with TRBD2. Germline V gene sequence: CDR1 LGHNA, CDR2 YNFKEQ. This CDR3 is built from 16 residues. V was clipped by 0 bases and J by 3 bases; unmatched bases: 2. The CDR3 loop is CASSQDTSGIYNEQFF. DNA for the CDR3: TGTGCCAGCAGCCAAGATACTAGCGGGATCTACAATGAGCAGTTCTTC.

The rearrangement joins TRBV11-2 to TRBJ2-3; 12 nucleotides align to TRBD2. The CDR3 has 15 amino acids. V was pared by 5 bases and J by 6 bases, with 6 bases of the junction left unmatched. Germline lookup yields CDR1 SGHAT and CDR2 FQNNGV. The CDR3 region is CASSRQTSGSDTQYF. In DNA, the CDR3 is TGTGCCAGCAGCCGTCAGACTAGCGGGAGCGATACGCAGTATTTT.

The chain carries TRBV27 and TRBJ2-7; D is perhaps TRBD2 (5 bases). This CDR3 region has 14 residues. The V gene's germline CDR1 is MNHEY and CDR2 SMNVEV (reference sequence). V was shortened by 7 bases and J by 5 bases, with 18 bases between the two germline ends. CDR3 sequence (DNA): TGTGCCAGCAACTTTAGAGGGAGATTGGACGAGCAGTACTTC. Translating gives CASNFRGRLDEQYF.

This chain joins TRBV19 and TRBJ2-2; D uncertain. The CDR3 spans 13 residues. V was trimmed by 3 bases and J by 7 bases, leaving 9 bases between them. The germline V gene encodes CDR1 LNHDA and CDR2 SQIVND (reference sequence). The CDR3 sequence is CASSMAASGELFF. Here the CDR3 DNA reads TGTGCCAGTAGTATGGCGGCAAGCGGGGAGCTGTTTTTT.

The chain employs TRBV4-2 and TRBJ1-1, with D possibly being TRBD1 (6 bases). V was cut by 0 bases and J by 13 bases, with 18 bases left in between. Germline V CDR1 and CDR2: LGHNA, YNFKEQ. The CDR3 spans 14 residues. CDR3 amino acids: CASSQDPGWGHLFF. For the CDR3, the DNA is TGTGCCAGCAGCCAAGACCCCGGATGGGGACACCTTTTCTTT.